The 14 T cell receptor beta chains in this list originate from one sample, sequenced in a study of radiation and T cells in renal cell carcinoma. Time point: baseline pretreatment blood. Regarding treatment: 15 Gy SBRT to primary tumor, nephrectomy 4 weeks later. Using immunoSEQ multiplex PCR, the repertoire was profiled, and TCRdb retains in-frame clones only, with some absent. The data hold 110,000 to 150,000 clones, with approximately 90% observed a single time. The starting material was blood, obtained from a patient whose treatment included radiotherapy and nephrectomy. Receptor source: a woman aged 45-60 years with renal cell carcinoma.

This clone was counted once. The sample contains more than one DNA sequence encoding this CDR3. The chain employs TRBV7-9 and TRBJ1-2; the D gene is possibly TRBD1 (5 bases). Germline CDR1 reads SEHNR; CDR2 reads FQNEAQ (reference sequence). This CDR3 is built from 13 residues. V was clipped by 0 bases and J by 5 bases, with 7 bases between them. The CDR3 sequence is CASSLAQGYGYTF. CDR3 in DNA: TGTGCCAGCAGCTTAGCGCAGGGATATGGCTACACCTTC.

The chain uses TRBV6-6 and TRBJ1-2; 7 nucleotides line up with TRBD1. The CDR3 spans 15 residues. The germline V gene encodes CDR1 MNHNY and CDR2 SVGAGI (reference sequence). After removal of 6 bases from V and 2 bases from J, the junction contained 9 bases not matched to a gene. The CDR3 sequence is CASRHPPTGNYGYTF. CDR3 DNA: TGTGCCAGCAGGCATCCACCGACAGGGAACTATGGCTACACCTTC.

This clone was seen once. This rearrangement joins TRBV21-1 to TRBJ2-7; the table assigns TRBD1, which was not confirmed against the DNA. TRBV21-1 is tagged as a pseudogene. CDR3 length: 14 amino acids. The CDR3 protein is CASSKVETGDEQYF. The DNA of the CDR3 is TGTGCCAGCAGCAAAGTGGAGACAGGGGACGAGCAGTACTTC.

The chain is built from TRBV18 and TRBJ1-2; 8 bases fit TRBD1. V shed 5 bases, J shed 4 bases, and the junction held 9 bases outside the gene matches. CDR3 size: 15 residues. Germline V gene data show CDR1 as KGHSH and CDR2 as LQKENI. The CDR3, as DNA: TGTGCCAGCTCATCGAGCGGGACAGGTGCCTATGGCTACACCTTC. Encoded protein: CASSSSGTGAYGYTF.

This clone was recorded once. The CDR3 DNA sequence: TGCGCCAGCAGCTTGGTAACAGGGACGAATTTCTACGAGCAGTACTTC. The encoded protein is CASSLVTGTNFYEQYF. The chain combines TRBV5-1 with TRBJ2-7; tentative D call: TRBD1 (6 bases). Trimming took 0 bases from V and 3 from J, leaving 16 bases between them. The CDR3 runs 16 residues. CDR1 SGHRS and CDR2 YFSETQ come from the germline V gene. The variable domain in full, with the rest retrieved from reference TRBV5-1 and TRBJ2-7, is KAGVTQTPRYLIKTRGQQVTLSCSPISGHRSVSWYQQTPGQGLQFLFEYFSETQRNKGNFPGRFSGRQFSNSRSEMNVSTLELGDSALYLCASSLVTGTNFYEQYFGPGTRLTVT.

J is TRBJ2-7 and V is TRBV5-4; 7 nucleotides agree with TRBD2. CDR1 and CDR2 (germline): SGHNT, YYREEE (reference sequence). This CDR3 comprises 15 residues. The ends lost 0 bases at V and 1 base at J; junction bases unmatched: 4. DNA of the CDR3: TGTGCCAGCAGCTTGGTGAATAGCGGGTCCTACGAGCAGTACTTC. Translation gives CASSLVNSGSYEQYF.

This sequence joins TRBV7-9 and TRBJ2-7; D uncertain. This CDR3 is built from 12 residues. V was cut by 4 bases and J by 1 base, with 5 bases left in between. Germline lookup yields CDR1 SEHNR and CDR2 FQNEAQ (reference sequence). The CDR3 DNA sequence: TGTGCCAGCAGCTCCGTATCCTACGAGCAGTACTTC. This sequence encodes CASSSVSYEQYF.

The gene calls are TRBV29-1 and TRBJ2-5; D remains unclear. V was trimmed by 0 bases and J by 7 bases, leaving 18 bases between them. CDR1 SQVTM and CDR2 ANQGSEA come from the germline V gene. This CDR3 has 15 residues. The CDR3 loop is CSVEDLQVKPGTQYF. The DNA for the CDR3 is TGCAGCGTTGAAGATCTTCAGGTCAAGCCGGGGACCCAGTACTTC.

This rearrangement joins TRBV18 to TRBJ2-1, with 10 bases that match TRBD2. The CDR3 extends over 18 amino acids. V was pared by 1 base and J by 9 bases, with 15 bases of the junction left unmatched. Germline loops: CDR1 KGHSH, CDR2 LQKENI. For the CDR3, the DNA is TGTGCCAGCTCACCACGGGTCCCAGCGGGGGGGGCCGGAGGTGAGCAGTTCTTC. Translation: CASSPRVPAGGAGGEQFF.

The chain is built from TRBV7-6 and TRBJ2-1; TRBD2 aligns across 9 bases. Germline CDR1 and CDR2: SGHVS and FNYEAQ. The V gene end was trimmed by 6 bases and the J gene end by 2 bases; junction bases not matched to a gene: 5. The CDR3 covers 15 residues. As DNA, the CDR3 is TGTGCCAGCAGGCGCGGGGGGGCCACCTACAATGAGCAGTTCTTC. Translation gives CASRRGGATYNEQFF. The whole variable domain, remainder taken from reference TRBV7-6 and TRBJ2-1, is GAGVSQSPRYKVTKRGQDVALRCDPISGHVSLYWYRQALGQGPEFLTYFNYEAQQDKSGLPNDRFSAERPEGSISTLTIQRTEQRDSAMYRCASRRGGATYNEQFFGPGTRLTVL.

The CDR3 DNA is TGTGCCAGCACCCGACGGGGGACTAGCGAAACTTGGGAGCAGTTCTTC. It is translated as CASTRRGTSETWEQFF. The V call is TRBV2, the J call TRBJ2-1; 10 positions match TRBD2. Germline lookup yields CDR1 SNHLY and CDR2 FYNNEI. The length of the CDR3 is 16 residues. Trimming cost V 7 bases and J 10 bases; bases outside gene matches: 16.

Comment on this clone: Other DNA sequences in the sample encode the same CDR3. The rearrangement links TRBV6-5 to TRBJ2-7; D is possibly TRBD2 (5 bases). CDR3 length equals 14 residues. Germline V gives CDR1 MNHEY, CDR2 SVGAGI. Trimming removed 0 bases at V and 1 base at J, with 7 bases between. The CDR3 region is CASSYSRGSYEQYF. The CDR3 nucleotides read TGTGCCAGCAGTTACTCGAGAGGGTCCTACGAGCAGTACTTC.

The chain couples TRBV15 to TRBJ2-1; D is possibly TRBD1 (6 bases). Trimming took off 4 bases at V and 8 bases at J, with 18 bases between the two ends. CDR3 length equals 15 residues. Germline V gene sequence: CDR1 LNHNV, CDR2 YYDKDF (reference sequence). CDR3 amino acids: CATSTRTDKSYEQFF. The CDR3 bases are TGTGCCACCAGCACGAGGACAGATAAATCGTATGAGCAGTTCTTC.

This chain connects TRBV18 to TRBJ1-1, with a possible D match to TRBD1 (6 bases). The CDR3 runs 15 residues. The V and J ends lost 8 bases and 10 bases respectively, with 26 bases between them. From germline, CDR1 is KGHSH and CDR2 LQKENI. The CDR3 DNA is TGTGCCAGCACCGACGACCTAAACAGGGCAAATCGAGCTTTCTTT. Translated, it gives CASTDDLNRANRAFF.